The 19 T cell receptor beta chains presented below share a single source sample, sequenced in a study of graft-versus-host responses after intestinal transplantation. Generated by immunoSEQ multiplex PCR, the TCRdb table keeps only in-frame clones and is missing some. Here the sample spans under 20,000 clones, 95% being singletons. The input for sequencing was PBMCs, taken 23 days after intestinal transplant. Receptor source: a human patient who received an intestinal transplant, so some T cells may come from the graft donor.

V gene TRBV28 combines with J gene TRBJ2-7; 9 bases agree with TRBD2. Trimming at V came to 6 bases and at J to 2 bases, leaving 8 bases not matched to a gene. The germline gives CDR1 MDHEN, CDR2 SYDVKM. The CDR3 contains 15 residues. The CDR3 nucleotides read TGTGCCAGCAGCCCTGGACTAGCGATCACCTACGAGCAGTACTTC. It specifies CASSPGLAITYEQYF.

The chain has TRBV7-7 and TRBJ2-5; D unclear. In germline, CDR1 is SSHAT, CDR2 FNYEAQ (reference sequence). The CDR3 is 14 residues long. Deletions cut 5 bases from V and 2 bases from J, with 12 bases between. In DNA, the CDR3 is TGTGCCAGCAGCCATGGGCGGTCGCAAGAGACCCAGTACTTC. Translated: CASSHGRSQETQYF.

The chain uses TRBV15 and TRBJ1-3; D not resolved. This CDR3 spans 16 amino acids. Trimming cost V 0 bases and J 2 bases, with 11 bases left between them. Germline V gives CDR1 LNHNV, CDR2 YYDKDF (reference sequence). CDR3 coding DNA: TGTGCCACCAGCAGAGAAAAGGGAACTACTGGAAACACCATATATTTT. Translated: CATSREKGTTGNTIYF.

The rearrangement uses TRBV5-8 and TRBJ2-1; either TRBD1 or TRBD2 may supply D (5 bases each). Trimming took 4 bases from V and 5 from J, leaving 16 bases between them. This CDR3 spans 15 amino acids. The V gene's germline CDR1 is SGHTS and CDR2 YDEGEE. The chain's CDR3 is CASSNRDLSNNEQFF. The CDR3 DNA reads as TGTGCCAGCAGCAACCGGGACCTATCTAACAATGAGCAGTTCTTC.

The J gene is TRBJ2-7, the V gene TRBV5-1; D is unresolved. Looked up from germline, CDR1 is SGHRS and CDR2 is YFSETQ. Trimming removed 4 bases from V and 11 bases from J, with 19 bases in between. The CDR3 has 13 amino acids. In DNA, the CDR3 is TGCGCCAGCAGCACCTCAGGTGGGCAGATCGAGTACTTC. It codes for CASSTSGGQIEYF.

This clone was detected only once. The J gene is TRBJ2-5, the V gene TRBV28; the D gene is possibly TRBD1 (5 bases). The CDR3 sequence is 16 residues long. V lost 1 base, J lost 0 bases, and 12 bases lay in between. Germline CDR1 is MDHEN and CDR2 is SYDVKM. The CDR3 is CASSLSRANNQETQYF. The CDR3 nucleotides are TGTGCCAGCAGTTTATCCAGGGCCAACAACCAAGAGACCCAGTACTTC.

This chain links TRBV5-1 with TRBJ2-1, with 8 bases fitting TRBD2. The CDR3 extends over 11 amino acids. Germline lookup yields CDR1 SGHRS and CDR2 YFSETQ. V was pared by 8 bases and J by 12 bases, with 7 bases of the junction left unmatched. The CDR3 DNA follows: TGCGCCAGTGCGGGGGGAGGAGCGCAGTTCTTC. It is translated as CASAGGGAQFF.

This clone was observed a few times. This rearrangement joins TRBV29-1 to TRBJ2-1; 8 nucleotides align to TRBD1. CDR1 SQVTM and CDR2 ANQGSEA come from the germline V gene. The CDR3 has 13 residues. Trimming removed 7 bases from V and 0 bases from J; junction bases left unmatched: 2. The CDR3 spells CSGGTGSYNEQFF. The CDR3 nucleotides are TGCAGCGGGGGGACAGGCTCCTACAATGAGCAGTTCTTC.

In DNA, the CDR3 is TGTGCCAGCAGCTTTGAAATCGGGACTAGCGGAGGTCTGAATGAGCAGTTCTTC. Amino acid sequence: CASSFEIGTSGGLNEQFF. The genes are TRBV7-9 and TRBJ2-1; TRBD2 matches at 11 bases. Germline trimming cut 3 bases from V and 7 bases from J; bases unmatched to any gene: 14. The CDR3 totals 18 residues. CDR1 and CDR2 (germline): SEHNR, FQNEAQ (reference sequence).

The rearrangement joins TRBV6-5 to TRBJ1-5; D gene uncertain. V was pared by 4 bases and J by 4 bases, with 17 bases between. The CDR3 consists of 16 residues. Germline assignment: CDR1 MNHEY and CDR2 SVGAGI. CDR3 protein: CASSLGPTPQNQPQHF. In nucleotides, the CDR3 is TGTGCCAGCAGTTTAGGACCGACCCCACAAAATCAGCCCCAGCATTTT.

As DNA, the CDR3 is TGTGCCGGTGTTCTAGCGGAGCGCTCCTACGAGCAGTACTTC. It specifies CAGVLAERSYEQYF. V and J are TRBV30 and TRBJ2-7; 7 bases are shared with TRBD2. The trim removed 8 bases at V and 0 bases at J, leaving 10 bases unmatched. The germline V gene encodes CDR1 GTSNPN and CDR2 SVGIG (reference sequence). This CDR3 contains 14 residues.

V usage is TRBV6-5 and J usage is TRBJ1-5; D unresolved. From germline, CDR1 is MNHEY and CDR2 SVGAGI. V was pared by 6 bases and J by 3 bases, with 9 bases between. The CDR3 runs 13 residues. The CDR3: CASSRPTNQPQHF. The CDR3, as DNA: TGTGCCAGCAGCAGACCGACCAATCAGCCCCAGCATTTT.

The CDR3 sequence: CASSPHQGQYNEQFF. CDR3 bases: TGCGCCAGCAGCCCCCATCAGGGACAGTACAATGAGCAGTTCTTC. This chain uses TRBV4-1 with TRBJ2-1; 7 positions agree with TRBD1. Trimming at V came to 4 bases and at J to 4 bases, leaving 7 bases not matched to a gene. CDR1 and CDR2 (germline): MGHRA, YSYEKL. The CDR3 loop spans 15 amino acids.

The chain links TRBV5-6 to TRBJ1-1, with 7 bases that match TRBD1. Per the germline V gene, CDR1 is SGHDT and CDR2 is YYEEEE. The CDR3 extends over 12 amino acids. Trimming took 3 bases from V and 11 from J; bases not matched to a gene: 7. CDR3 residues: CASSSTGTSAFF. In DNA, the CDR3 is TGTGCCAGCAGCTCGACAGGGACCTCGGCTTTCTTT.

This chain connects TRBV19 to TRBJ1-5; D unresolved. Trimming removed 0 bases at V and 0 bases at J, with 9 bases between. CDR1 is LNHDA, CDR2 SQIVND, per germline (reference sequence). CDR3 length: 16 amino acids. The CDR3 protein is CASSIEDGYSNQPQHF. CDR3 coding DNA: TGTGCCAGTAGTATAGAAGACGGTTATAGCAATCAGCCCCAGCATTTT.

This sequence joins TRBV7-6 and TRBJ2-7; D is uncertain. This CDR3 region has 12 residues. Trimming pared 0 bases from V and 5 bases from J, leaving 5 bases between. Germline V CDR1 and CDR2: SGHVS, FNYEAQ. In DNA, the CDR3 is TGTGCCAGCAGCTTAGCCCCCCACGAGCAGTACTTC. This gives the protein CASSLAPHEQYF.

The rearrangement uses TRBV27 and TRBJ2-1; TRBD2 aligns across 12 bases. The germline CDR1 and CDR2 sequences are MNHEY and SMNVEV (reference sequence). This CDR3 has 15 residues. The J segment lost 4 bases and the V segment lost 6 bases, leaving 4 bases of the junction unmatched. The CDR3 here is CASSPSGRGYNEQFF. The CDR3 nucleotides are TGTGCCAGCAGCCCTAGCGGGAGGGGGTACAATGAGCAGTTCTTC.

The chain is built from TRBV6-5 and TRBJ1-6; 8 positions agree with TRBD1. Germline CDR1 MNHEY, CDR2 SVGAGI. After removal of 2 bases from V and 4 bases from J, the junction contained 4 bases not matched to a gene. This CDR3 has 16 amino acids. CDR3: CASSYRTGIYNSPLHF. CDR3 DNA sequence: TGTGCCAGCAGTTACCGGACAGGGATATATAATTCACCCCTCCACTTT.

This clone occurred once. The V and J genes are TRBV6-5 and TRBJ2-7, with TRBD1 matching 7 bases. Germline CDR1 reads MNHEY; CDR2 reads SVGAGI. This CDR3 comprises 14 residues. V lost 6 bases and J lost 4; bases outside the gene matches: 9. CDR3 protein: CASSPDRQGYEQYF. In DNA form, the CDR3 reads TGTGCCAGCAGCCCCGATCGACAGGGATACGAGCAGTACTTC.